The clone carrying this T cell receptor beta chain was observed once. CDR1 SGHVS and CDR2 FQNEAQ come from the germline V gene. The ends lost 5 bases at V and 6 bases at J; junction bases unmatched: 9. This CDR3 region has 15 residues. Profiled with immunoSEQ multiplex PCR; TCRdb holds only in-frame clones, not every one. Altogether tens of thousands of clones are present, around nine tenths being singletons, with the ten largest covering around 11%. This specimen comes from a study of T cell changes during pregnancy in multiple sclerosis. The sequence was obtained from a female donor with multiple sclerosis, enrolled in a pregnancy study. This chain joins TRBV7-8 and TRBJ2-3; 9 positions match TRBD1. The material was CD8+ T cells from peripheral blood mononuclear cells, obtained in the third trimester of pregnancy. The CDR3 nucleotides are TGTGCCAGCAGCCCTTGGACAGGGGCCGGGGATACGCAGTATTTT. Amino acid sequence: CASSPWTGAGDTQYF.